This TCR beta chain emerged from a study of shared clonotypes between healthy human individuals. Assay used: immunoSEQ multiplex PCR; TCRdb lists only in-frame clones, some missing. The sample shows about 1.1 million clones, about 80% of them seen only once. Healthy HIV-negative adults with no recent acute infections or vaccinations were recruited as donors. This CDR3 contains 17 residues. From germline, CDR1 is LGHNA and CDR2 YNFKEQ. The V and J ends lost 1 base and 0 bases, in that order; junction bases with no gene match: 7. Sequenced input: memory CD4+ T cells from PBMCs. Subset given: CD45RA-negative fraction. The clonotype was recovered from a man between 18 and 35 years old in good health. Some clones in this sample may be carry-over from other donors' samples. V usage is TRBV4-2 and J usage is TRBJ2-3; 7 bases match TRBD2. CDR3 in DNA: TGTGCCAGCAGCCAAGCAACCATTAGCGGGAGCACAGATACGCAGTATTTT. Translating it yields CASSQATISGSTDTQYF.